The 27 T cell receptor beta chains below all came from one sample that was sequenced in a study of cytomegalovirus exposure and HLA in healthy donors. Amplification used 60 Vbeta primers and 13 Jbeta primers. The repertoire was sequenced with immunoSEQ multiplex PCR; TCRdb's copy has only in-frame clones and lacks some. The top ten hold 9% to 10% of the sample, which has 160,000 or so clones, about 80% seen once. The source material was PBMCs. The receptors stem from a man aged 18 to 30 in good health and CMV-seropositive.

In this sample, this clone turned up once. This chain connects TRBV7-2 to TRBJ2-2; no clear D. The CDR3 is 13 amino acids. V was pared by 4 bases and J by 3 bases, with 6 bases between. Germline V lookup: CDR1 SGHTA, CDR2 FQGNSA. The CDR3 region has the DNA TGTGCCAGCAGCTCCCGGTACACCGGGGAGCTGTTTTTT. Amino acid sequence: CASSSRYTGELFF. Variable domain in full (rest from reference TRBV7-2 and TRBJ2-2): GAGVSQSPSNKVTEKGKDVELRCDPISGHTALYWYRQSLGQGLEFLIYFQGNSAPDKSGLPSDRFSAERTGGSVSTLTIQRTQQEDSAVYLCASSSRYTGELFFGEGSRLTVL.

This clone turned up a few times. V usage is TRBV5-1 and J usage is TRBJ2-5; D is possibly TRBD2 (5 bases). V lost 2 bases, J lost 6 bases, and 20 bases lay in between. Germline loops: CDR1 SGHRS, CDR2 YFSETQ. The CDR3 covers 16 residues. The CDR3 region has the DNA TGCGCCAGCAGCTTCGGTGCGGGTGGACCCGGGAAGACCCAGTACTTC. Its protein product is CASSFGAGGPGKTQYF.

The rearrangement uses TRBV7-9 and TRBJ1-1; D may be TRBD1 (6 bases). This CDR3 contains 13 residues. Germline assignment: CDR1 SEHNR and CDR2 FQNEAQ (reference sequence). Trimming removed 5 bases at V and 6 bases at J, with 13 bases between. As DNA, the CDR3 is TGTGCCAGCAGCCCCGCGGGGGCCGCTGAAGCTTTCTTT. Translating it yields CASSPAGAAEAFF.

This chain links TRBV7-9 with TRBJ1-2; D remains ambiguous. Deletions cut 1 base from V and 8 bases from J, with 11 bases between. CDR1 SEHNR and CDR2 FQNEAQ come from the germline V gene (reference sequence). CDR3 length equals 13 residues. The CDR3 protein is CASSLVPLEGYTF. CDR3 sequence (DNA): TGTGCCAGCAGCTTAGTCCCCTTGGAGGGCTACACCTTC.

V gene TRBV11-2 combines with J gene TRBJ1-2; a possible D gene is TRBD1 (5 bases). The CDR3 length is 16 residues. Germline CDR1 is SGHAT and CDR2 is FQNNGV. V gave up 1 base and J gave up 2 bases, with 14 bases separating them. CDR3 nucleotides: TGTGCCAGCAGCTTAGGATATGGGGGGACCAACTATGGCTACACCTTC. As protein: CASSLGYGGTNYGYTF. The entire variable domain, with the rest obtained from reference TRBV11-2 and TRBJ1-2, is as follows: EAGVAQSPRYKIIEKRQSVAFWCNPISGHATLYWYQQILGQGPKLLIQFQNNGVVDDSQLPKDRFSAERLKGVDSTLKIQPAKLEDSAVYLCASSLGYGGTNYGYTFGSGTRLTVV.

The chain has TRBV5-1 and TRBJ1-4; D is unclear. Trimming left V 1 base short and J 5 bases short, with 21 bases between. CDR3 length: 18 amino acids. Germline V gives CDR1 SGHRS, CDR2 YFSETQ. This CDR3 reads CASSLTGGTHLLNEKLFF. DNA for the CDR3: TGCGCCAGCAGCTTGACCGGCGGCACCCATCTTTTAAATGAAAAACTGTTTTTT.

The chain has TRBV7-9 and TRBJ2-3, with a tentative D call TRBD2 (7 bases). V was clipped by 5 bases and J by 9 bases, with 18 bases between them. CDR3 length: 14 residues. In germline, CDR1 is SEHNR, CDR2 FQNEAQ (reference sequence). For the CDR3, the DNA is TGTGCCAGCAGCCAAAGGGGGGGGGTCGAAACGCAGTATTTT. Protein sequence: CASSQRGGVETQYF.

V is TRBV2 and J is TRBJ2-3, with TRBD2 identical over 8 bases. CDR1 and CDR2 (germline): SNHLY, FYNNEI. After removal of 3 bases from V and 5 bases from J, the junction contained 7 bases not matched to a gene. The CDR3 sequence is 15 residues long. The CDR3: CASSEGTRTIDTQYF. CDR3 nucleotide sequence: TGTGCCAGCAGTGAGGGGACTAGAACGATAGATACGCAGTATTTT.

The chain combines TRBV4-1 with TRBJ2-7, with 11 bases fitting TRBD1. The germline gives CDR1 MGHRA, CDR2 YSYEKL. Trimming at V came to 3 bases and at J to 4 bases, leaving 8 bases not matched to a gene. CDR3 length: 16 amino acids. The CDR3 DNA reads TGCGCCAGCAGCCAGGGGACAGGGGGGAGGGCATACGAGCAGTACTTC. Its translation: CASSQGTGGRAYEQYF.

This clone was seen once. The chain uses TRBV10-2 and TRBJ1-4, with TRBD1 identical over 7 bases. CDR1 and CDR2 (germline): WSHSY, SAAADI. This CDR3 has 15 amino acids. V lost 4 bases, J lost 4 bases, and 6 bases stayed unmatched. CDR3 region: CASSVSTGFNEKLFF. The CDR3 nucleotides read TGCGCCAGCAGTGTATCGACAGGGTTTAATGAAAAACTGTTTTTT.

The V gene is TRBV14, the J gene TRBJ2-5; TRBD1 might be the D (5 bases). The V gene's germline CDR1 is SGHDN and CDR2 FVKESK. Trimming left V 1 base short and J 5 bases short, with 11 bases between. This CDR3 region has 14 residues. The CDR3 region has the DNA TGTGCCAGCAGCCAAGCAGGGTCTCGGGAGACCCAGTACTTC. This encodes CASSQAGSRETQYF.

This clone turned up a few times. The chain has TRBV6-1 and TRBJ2-2; D is perhaps TRBD1 (6 bases). Germline values: CDR1 MNHNS, CDR2 SASEGT. The CDR3 runs 15 residues. Trimming pared 6 bases from V and 0 bases from J, leaving 11 bases between. CDR3 bases: TGTGCCAGCAGCCGGGACATTGCGAACACCGGGGAGCTGTTTTTT. This gives the protein CASSRDIANTGELFF.

The chain joins TRBV6-6 to TRBJ1-5, with TRBD1 as a possible D gene (6 bases). The CDR3 contains 14 residues. Trimming pared 2 bases from V and 4 bases from J, leaving 9 bases between. Germline loops: CDR1 MNHNY, CDR2 SVGAGI (reference sequence). CDR3 protein: CASSYMGQNQPQHF. The CDR3 region has the DNA TGTGCCAGCAGTTACATGGGACAAAATCAGCCCCAGCATTTT.

V usage is TRBV5-4 and J usage is TRBJ1-1; 8 nucleotides align to TRBD1. Losses at the gene ends were 0 bases for V and 3 bases for J; bases not matched to a gene: 7. The CDR3 totals 16 residues. The germline V gene has CDR1 SGHNT and CDR2 YYREEE (reference sequence). CDR3 nucleotide sequence: TGTGCCAGCAGCTTGGGGGGACAGGTCGGGGACACTGAAGCTTTCTTT. This encodes CASSLGGQVGDTEAFF.

The rearrangement joins TRBV9 to TRBJ1-1; 7 bases map to TRBD1. J lost 6 bases, V lost 4 bases, and 12 bases had no gene match. Germline V gene sequence: CDR1 SGDLS, CDR2 YYNGEE. The CDR3 extends over 15 amino acids. The CDR3 is CASSHRTGPLSEAFF. DNA of the CDR3: TGTGCCAGCAGCCATCGGACAGGACCTTTATCTGAAGCTTTCTTT.

This clone was seen many times. The chain uses TRBV7-2 and TRBJ2-1; a possible D gene is TRBD1 (5 bases). Per the germline V gene, CDR1 is SGHTA and CDR2 is FQGNSA. V was clipped by 0 bases and J by 2 bases, with 8 bases between them. The CDR3 runs 15 residues. CDR3 sequence reads: CASSLARAPYNEQFF. The CDR3 region has the DNA TGTGCCAGCAGCTTAGCCAGGGCCCCCTACAATGAGCAGTTCTTC. The full variable domain, its missing parts supplied by reference TRBV7-2 and TRBJ2-1, is GAGVSQSPSNKVTEKGKDVELRCDPISGHTALYWYRQSLGQGLEFLIYFQGNSAPDKSGLPSDRFSAERTGGSVSTLTIQRTQQEDSAVYLCASSLARAPYNEQFFGPGTRLTVL.

This clone was seen once. The chain employs TRBV7-2 and TRBJ1-2; D is ambiguous. CDR3 length: 12 amino acids. V dropped 4 bases and J dropped 4 bases, with 7 bases sitting between them. Germline V CDR1 and CDR2: SGHTA, FQGNSA. The CDR3 reads CASSSPGYGYTF. CDR3 bases: TGTGCCAGCAGCTCCCCAGGCTATGGCTACACCTTC.

Note on this clone: The conserved final phenylalanine or tryptophan is absent from the CDR3, which likely points to a read error. Because the CDR3's place on the DNA is in doubt, the DNA is left out and the CDR3 is given as listed by TCRdb. The J gene is TRBJ1-2, the V gene TRBV7-9; the table's D call of TRBD1 was not tested on the DNA. The CDR3 is 12 amino acids in total, end residues counted. From germline, CDR1 is SEHNR and CDR2 FQNEAQ (reference sequence). CDR3: CASSQGQGPILL.

V usage is TRBV19 and J usage is TRBJ2-7; 10 bases match TRBD1. CDR3 length: 14 amino acids. Unmatched junction bases numbered 5, after V lost 5 bases and J lost 4 bases. Germline V gene lookup returns CDR1 LNHDA and CDR2 SQIVND (reference sequence). Written as DNA, the CDR3 is TGTGCCAGTAGTTCCGGGACAGGGGCGTACGAGCAGTACTTC. It translates to CASSSGTGAYEQYF.

V and J are TRBV4-2 and TRBJ2-1; perhaps TRBD2 as D (7 bases). The CDR3 is 16 residues long. Germline-derived CDR1 and CDR2 are LGHNA and YNFKEQ. The V gene lost 2 bases and the J gene lost 7 bases, with 18 bases spanning the gap. The CDR3 nucleotides read TGTGCCAGCAGCCAATGGGAGGGGGGGGGCAGTAATGAGCAGTTCTTC. Protein sequence: CASSQWEGGGSNEQFF.

The chain combines TRBV7-9 with TRBJ2-6; D is possibly TRBD1 (6 bases). Germline V gene sequence: CDR1 SEHNR, CDR2 FQNEAQ (reference sequence). Trimming took off 5 bases at V and 1 base at J, with 9 bases between the two ends. The CDR3 is 15 residues long. The CDR3 sequence: CASSPQGSGANVLTF. In DNA, the CDR3 is TGTGCCAGCAGCCCCCAGGGGTCTGGGGCCAACGTCCTGACTTTC. Complete variable domain (other parts from reference TRBV7-9 and TRBJ2-6): DTGVSQNPRHKITKRGQNVTFRCDPISEHNRLYWYRQTLGQGPEFLTYFQNEAQLEKSRLLSDRFSAERPKGSFSTLEIQRTEQGDSAMYLCASSPQGSGANVLTFGAGSRLTVL.

This clone was seen only once. The chain combines TRBV30 with TRBJ2-7, with TRBD2 matching 7 bases. The CDR3 is 15 residues long. CDR1 is GTSNPN, CDR2 SVGIG, per germline (reference sequence). J gave up 6 bases and V 2 bases, and 13 bases lay outside the gene matches. The CDR3 protein is CAWSFHPGTTTEQYF. The CDR3 bases are TGTGCCTGGAGTTTCCATCCCGGGACTACGACCGAGCAGTACTTC.

This clone has a handful of counts. The chain joins TRBV5-4 to TRBJ1-1; no reliable D call. The CDR3 runs 14 residues. Germline lookup yields CDR1 SGHNT and CDR2 YYREEE (reference sequence). V was cut by 1 base and J by 4 bases, with 11 bases left in between. DNA for the CDR3: TGTGCCAGCAGCTTGACGGGAGCAGCCACTGAAGCTTTCTTT. Protein: CASSLTGAATEAFF.

The chain recombines TRBV5-1 with TRBJ1-1; TRBD1 might be the D (5 bases). The CDR3 loop spans 15 amino acids. Germline assignment: CDR1 SGHRS and CDR2 YFSETQ. V was clipped by 0 bases and J by 3 bases, with 12 bases between them. Here the CDR3 reads CASSLGGVMDTEAFF. In DNA, the CDR3 is TGCGCCAGCAGCTTGGGGGGGGTTATGGACACTGAAGCTTTCTTT.

This chain uses TRBV7-2 with TRBJ1-1, with D unresolved. CDR3 length equals 15 residues. CDR1 is SGHTA, CDR2 FQGNSA, per germline. Between the trimmed V and J ends, which lost 2 bases and 1 base, there was a span of 11 bases. The CDR3 here is CASSLNGPWNTEAFF. The CDR3 nucleotides are TGTGCCAGCAGCTTAAACGGTCCGTGGAACACTGAAGCTTTCTTT.

The V and J genes are TRBV6-1 and TRBJ2-5; D possibly corresponds to TRBD1 (6 bases). V dropped 2 bases and J dropped 4 bases, with 11 bases sitting between them. The CDR3 extends over 14 amino acids. Germline V gene lookup returns CDR1 MNHNS and CDR2 SASEGT. The CDR3 protein is CASSEWGRGETQYF. The CDR3 coding sequence is TGTGCCAGCAGTGAATGGGGCAGGGGAGAGACCCAGTACTTC.

The rearrangement uses TRBV10-3 and TRBJ2-7, with 10 nucleotides matching TRBD1. Unmatched junction bases numbered 5, after V lost 7 bases and J lost 2 bases. Germline V gene lookup returns CDR1 ENHRY and CDR2 SYGVKD. This CDR3 contains 14 residues. The CDR3 loop is CAIMGQGNPYEQYF. DNA for the CDR3: TGTGCCATCATGGGACAGGGGAACCCCTACGAGCAGTACTTC.